Sequencing of this TCR beta chain was carried out in a study of STAT5B mutations in CD4+ large granular lymphocyte leukemia. The protocol was immunoSEQ multiplex PCR, while the TCRdb copy is restricted to in-frame clones and leaves out a portion. Seen here are fewer than 50,000 clones, 65% to 85% observed once, and the top ten hold roughly 0.35%. Germline values: CDR1 LNHDA, CDR2 SQIVND (reference sequence). Trimming shortened V by 7 bases and J by 0 bases, and 9 bases separated the two germline ends. The CDR3 has 14 residues. The receptor was derived from a human donor in good health. The V call is TRBV19, the J call TRBJ2-2, with D uncertain. Sequencing was carried out using CD4+ T cells from blood buffy coats. CDR3 nucleotide sequence: TGTGCCAGTACGACCGGACCGAACACCGGGGAGCTGTTTTTT. Protein: CASTTGPNTGELFF.